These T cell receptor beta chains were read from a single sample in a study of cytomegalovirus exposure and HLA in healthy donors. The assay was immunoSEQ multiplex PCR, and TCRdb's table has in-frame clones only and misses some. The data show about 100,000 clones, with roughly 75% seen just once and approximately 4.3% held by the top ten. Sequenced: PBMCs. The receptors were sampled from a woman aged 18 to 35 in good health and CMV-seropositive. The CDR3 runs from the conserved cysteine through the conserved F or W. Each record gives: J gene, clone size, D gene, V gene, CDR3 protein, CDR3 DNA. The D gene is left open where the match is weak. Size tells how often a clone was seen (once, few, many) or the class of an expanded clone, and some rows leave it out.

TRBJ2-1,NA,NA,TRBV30,CAWRGKTGSSYNEQFF,TGTGCCTGGAGGGGAAAGACGGGGAGCTCCTACAATGAGCAGTTCTTC
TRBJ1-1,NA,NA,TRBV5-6,CASSLAPAGGRTEAFF,TGTGCCAGCAGCTTGGCCCCGGCTGGGGGCCGAACTGAAGCTTTCTTT
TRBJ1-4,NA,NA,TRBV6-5,CASSLGSPSEKLFF,TGTGCCAGCAGCCTCGGTAGTCCCTCGGAAAAACTGTTTTTT
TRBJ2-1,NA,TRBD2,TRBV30,CAWSTLAGWFF,TGTGCCTGGAGTACCCTAGCGGGTTGGTTCTTC
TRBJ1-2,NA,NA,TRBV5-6,CASSLATEGNYGYTF,TGTGCCAGCAGCTTGGCGACGGAGGGCAACTATGGCTACACCTTC
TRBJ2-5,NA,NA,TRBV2,CASYQGETQYF,TGTGCCAGCTATCAGGGGGAGACCCAGTACTTC
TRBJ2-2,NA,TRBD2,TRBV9,CASSPGGGTGELFF,TGTGCCAGCAGCCCGGGCGGGGGCACCGGGGAGCTGTTTTTT
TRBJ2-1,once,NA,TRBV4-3,CASSQDTAGFPIF,TGCGCCAGCAGCCAAGATACGGCGGGGTTCCCGATCTTC
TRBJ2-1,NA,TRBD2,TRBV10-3,CAISDFSGFPLAGDYNEQFF,TGTGCCATCAGTGACTTTAGTGGTTTTCCCCTAGCGGGGGACTACAATGAGCAGTTCTTC
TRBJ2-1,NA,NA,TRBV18,CASSPLPGGNEQFF,TGTGCCAGCTCACCCCTCCCGGGTGGGAATGAGCAGTTCTTC
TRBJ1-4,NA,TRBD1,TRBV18,CASAPAQGARATNEKLFF,TGTGCCAGCGCCCCGGCGCAGGGGGCGAGAGCAACTAATGAAAAACTGTTTTTT
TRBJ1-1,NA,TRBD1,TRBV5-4,CASSLGGQGETEAFF,TGTGCCAGCAGCTTAGGGGGACAGGGGGAGACTGAAGCTTTCTTT
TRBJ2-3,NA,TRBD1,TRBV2,CASSISTGVTDTQYF,TGTGCCAGCAGTATCTCGACAGGGGTCACAGATACGCAGTATTTT
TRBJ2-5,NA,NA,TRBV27,CASSLLGNQETQYF,TGTGCCAGCAGTTTATTGGGCAACCAAGAGACCCAGTACTTC
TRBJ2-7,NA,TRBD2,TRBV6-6,CASSTLAVGMVEQYF,TGTGCCAGCAGTACCCTAGCGGTTGGGATGGTCGAGCAGTACTTC
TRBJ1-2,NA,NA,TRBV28,CASSLGGYGYTF,TGTGCCAGCAGTCTGGGAGGCTATGGCTACACCTTC
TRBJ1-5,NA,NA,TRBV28,CASSFPAGNQPQHF,TGTGCCAGCAGTTTCCCCGCAGGGAATCAGCCCCAGCATTTT
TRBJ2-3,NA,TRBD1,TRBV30,CAWSVPLTGAQYF,TGTGCCTGGAGTGTACCCCTGACAGGGGCGCAGTATTTT
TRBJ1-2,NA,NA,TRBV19,CASRIPGGSYGYTF,TGTGCCAGTAGGATACCGGGGGGCTCCTATGGCTACACCTTC
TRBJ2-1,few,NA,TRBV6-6,CASSAEYNEQFF,TGTGCCAGCAGTGCGGAATACAATGAGCAGTTCTTC
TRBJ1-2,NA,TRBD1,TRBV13,CASSLAQGDYGYTF,TGTGCCAGCAGCTTAGCTCAGGGGGACTATGGCTACACCTTC
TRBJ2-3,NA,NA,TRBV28,CASSLSRNTQYF,TGTGCCAGCAGTTTATCCAGGAATACGCAGTATTTT
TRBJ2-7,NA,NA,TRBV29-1,CSVRGSSYEQYF,TGCAGCGTCAGGGGCAGCTCCTACGAGCAGTACTTC
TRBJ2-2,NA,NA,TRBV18,CASSPQRQASTGELFF,TGTGCCAGCTCACCACAGAGACAGGCTTCCACCGGGGAGCTGTTTTTT
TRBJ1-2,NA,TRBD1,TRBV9,CASSLTGSGYTF,TGTGCCAGCAGCTTGACAGGGAGCGGCTACACCTTC
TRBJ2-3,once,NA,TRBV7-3,CASSSTGITDTQYF,TGTGCCAGCAGCTCTACAGGGATCACAGATACGCAGTATTTT
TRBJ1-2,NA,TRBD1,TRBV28,CASSSGGADYGYTF,TGTGCCAGCAGTTCAGGGGGCGCCGACTATGGCTACACCTTC
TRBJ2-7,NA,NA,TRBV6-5,CATRRDIYYEQYF,TGTGCCACCAGACGGGACATTTACTACGAGCAGTACTTC
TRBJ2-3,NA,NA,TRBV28,CASSFGRQGFATDTQYF,TGTGCCAGCAGTTTCGGTCGCCAGGGGTTCGCCACAGATACGCAGTATTTT
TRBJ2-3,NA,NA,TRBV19,CASKYIDTQYF,TGTGCCAGTAAATACATAGATACGCAGTATTTT
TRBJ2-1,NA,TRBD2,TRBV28,CASSLPSGRGNEQFF,TGTGCCAGCAGTTTACCTAGCGGGAGGGGGAATGAGCAGTTCTTC
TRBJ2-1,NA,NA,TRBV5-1,CASSQEGLQFF,TGCGCCAGCAGCCAGGAGGGCCTACAGTTCTTC
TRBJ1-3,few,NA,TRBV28,CASSLGGTWGNTIYF,TGTGCCAGCAGTTTGGGCGGGACGTGGGGAAACACCATATATTTT
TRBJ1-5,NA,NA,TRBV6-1,CASNRVNQPQHF,TGTGCCAGCAATCGGGTTAATCAGCCCCAGCATTTT
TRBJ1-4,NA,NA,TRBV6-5,CASSLGLTNEKLFF,TGTGCCAGCAGCTTGGGACTGACGAATGAAAAACTGTTTTTT
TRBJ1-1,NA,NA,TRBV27,CASSVTRVGSTEAFF,TGTGCCAGCAGCGTAACCAGGGTGGGTAGCACTGAAGCTTTCTTT
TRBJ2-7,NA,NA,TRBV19,CASSIGGITYEQYF,TGTGCCAGTAGTATAGGCGGGATAACCTACGAGCAGTACTTC
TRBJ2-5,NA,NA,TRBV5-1,CASSLAKTQYF,TGCGCCAGCAGCTTGGCCAAGACCCAGTACTTC
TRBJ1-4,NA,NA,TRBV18,CASSSRGKDEKLFF,TGTGCCAGCTCTAGCAGGGGAAAGGATGAAAAACTGTTTTTT
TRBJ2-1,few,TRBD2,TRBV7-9,CASTKGGGSSYNEQFF,TGTGCCAGCACTAAAGGAGGCGGGAGCTCCTACAATGAGCAGTTCTTC
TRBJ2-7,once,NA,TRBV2,CASNMEQGNEQYF,TGTGCCAGCAATATGGAGCAGGGCAACGAGCAGTACTTC
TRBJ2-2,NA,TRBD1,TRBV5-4,CASRPRTGSTGELFF,TGTGCCAGCCGACCTCGGACAGGGTCCACCGGGGAGCTGTTTTTT
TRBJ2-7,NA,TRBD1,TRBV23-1,CASNPTGDWVYDEQYF,TGCGCCAGCAATCCGACAGGGGACTGGGTCTACGACGAGCAGTACTTC
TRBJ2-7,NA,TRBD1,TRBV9,CASSESGTVSYEQYF,TGTGCCAGCAGCGAGTCCGGGACAGTTTCCTACGAGCAGTACTTC
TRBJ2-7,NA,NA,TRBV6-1,CASYRIPGDRSEYF,TGTGCCAGCTACCGGATACCAGGAGACAGGAGCGAGTACTTC
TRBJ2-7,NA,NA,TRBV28,CASSLVSDSYEQYF,TGTGCCAGCAGTTTAGTCAGTGATTCCTACGAGCAGTACTTC
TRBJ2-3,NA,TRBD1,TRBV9,CASSVEGDRGATTDTQYF,TGTGCCAGCAGCGTAGAGGGGGACAGGGGGGCTACCACAGATACGCAGTATTTT
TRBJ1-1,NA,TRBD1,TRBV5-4,CASSVTGGRYTEAFF,TGTGCCAGCAGCGTGACAGGGGGCCGGTACACTGAAGCTTTCTTT
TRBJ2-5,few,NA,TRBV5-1,CASNTGRPGETQYF,TGCGCCAGCAACACAGGTCGACCAGGAGAGACCCAGTACTTC
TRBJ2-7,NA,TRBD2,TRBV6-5,CASSYSVSGRTEQYF,TGTGCCAGCAGTTACTCCGTTAGCGGGAGAACCGAGCAGTACTTC
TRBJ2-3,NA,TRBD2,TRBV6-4,CASRVAGDNTDTQYF,TGTGCCAGCAGGGTAGCGGGCGATAACACAGATACGCAGTATTTT
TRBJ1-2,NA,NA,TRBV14,CASSQVSSGYTF,TGTGCCAGCAGCCAAGTTTCTAGCGGCTACACCTTC
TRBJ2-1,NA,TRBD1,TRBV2,CASSPWDRTGNEQFF,TGTGCCAGCAGCCCGTGGGACAGGACTGGTAATGAGCAGTTCTTC
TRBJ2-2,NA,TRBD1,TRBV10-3,CAISESRILQGRGNTGELFF,TGTGCCATCAGTGAGTCGAGAATTCTACAGGGGCGCGGGAACACCGGGGAGCTGTTTTTT
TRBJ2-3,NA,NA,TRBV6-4,CASSDSTLAPRDTQYF,TGTGCCAGCAGTGACTCGACGCTAGCGCCGCGGGATACGCAGTATTTT